Listed below are T cell receptor beta chains from one sample, sequenced in a study of CD8 T cells in ankylosing spondylitis. TCRdb re-analysed the 5' RACE reads in MiXCR, keeping a single row per CDR3 protein. Found here are 200,000 or so distinct CDR3 sequences, 10% to 15% of them singletons; the top ten hold more than 9.5%. The sample comprised blood, either unsorted or a sorted T cell fraction (not recorded which). Every receptor here comes from a female donor with ankylosing spondylitis or in good health (not recorded which). Both conserved end residues are part of each CDR3. The D gene is left open where the match is weak. Where a row states a size, it is once, few, many or the class of an expanded clone; other rows omit it.

few,TRBJ1-5,.,TRBV12-3/TRBV12-4,CANSFAGNQPQHF,TGTGCCAACAGTTTTGCGGGGAACCAGCCCCAGCATTTT
few,TRBJ1-1,.,TRBV19,CASKDNKMNTEAFF,TGTGCCAGTAAGGATAATAAAATGAACACTGAAGCTTTCTTT
many,TRBJ2-3,TRBD2,TRBV18,CASSPRLAQADTQYF,TGTGCCAGCTCACCGAGACTAGCTCAGGCAGATACGCAGTATTTT
many,TRBJ1-1,TRBD1,TRBV7-8,CASSLLDRGNSEAFF,TGTGCCAGCAGCCTGTTAGACAGGGGGAATTCTGAAGCTTTCTTT
many,TRBJ2-7,.,TRBV2,CASSLDFSYEQYF,TGTGCCAGCAGTCTGGACTTCTCCTACGAGCAGTACTTC
few,TRBJ1-5,.,TRBV6-1,CASSEFRTASNQPQHF,TGTGCCAGCAGTGAATTCAGGACAGCCTCCAATCAGCCCCAGCATTTT
few,TRBJ1-5,TRBD1,TRBV20-1,CSAMVIGGFNQPQHF,TGCAGTGCCATGGTTATAGGGGGCTTCAATCAGCCCCAGCATTTT
many,TRBJ2-1,TRBD1,TRBV10-3,CAISESGTGNEQFF,TGTGCCATCAGTGAGTCAGGGACAGGTAATGAGCAGTTCTTC
many,TRBJ1-5,.,TRBV6-6,CASSYVSQPQHF,TGTGCCAGCAGTTATGTGTCTCAGCCCCAGCATTTT
many,TRBJ2-7,TRBD2,TRBV20-1,CSAPRTSGSYEQYF,TGCAGTGCTCCTAGGACTAGCGGCTCCTACGAGCAGTACTTC
.,TRBJ2-6,.,TRBV19,CASSIVAASGANVLTF,TGTGCCAGTAGTATAGTAGCGGCATCTGGGGCCAACGTCCTGACTTTC
.,TRBJ1-6,.,TRBV12-3/TRBV12-4,CASSPRQEYSPLHF,TGTGCCAGCAGCCCCCGACAAGAGTATTCACCCCTCCACTTT
few,TRBJ1-3,.,TRBV5-6,CASSPLDGFSGNTIYF,TGTGCCAGCAGCCCGCTAGACGGATTCTCTGGAAACACCATATATTTT
many,TRBJ1-2,.,TRBV12-3/TRBV12-4,CATYPTWDYGYTF,TGTGCCACCTATCCAACATGGGACTATGGCTACACCTTC
.,TRBJ2-1,.,TRBV29-1,CSVSLGWGGDYEQFF,TGCAGCGTTTCACTCGGTTGGGGGGGCGACTATGAGCAGTTCTTC
few,TRBJ1-2,.,TRBV5-6,CASSLGVDGYTF,TGTGCCAGCAGCTTGGGAGTGGATGGCTACACCTTC
many,TRBJ1-2,.,TRBV7-9,CASSPSGGYGYTF,TGTGCCAGCAGCCCGTCCGGAGGCTATGGCTACACCTTC
many,TRBJ2-3,TRBD1,TRBV7-9,CASQPGDREAGTQYF,TGTGCCAGCCAGCCGGGGGACAGGGAAGCCGGTACGCAGTATTTT